This T cell receptor beta chain was captured by sequencing in a study of T cell responses to AZD1222 COVID-19 vaccine. Broader study findings: Compared with day 0, the breadth and depth of the Spike-specific TCR repertoire rose significantly after two doses of AZD1222. Recipients of AZD1222 seropositive at baseline numbered only 5 to 7. Repertoire sampling occurred only after the peak T cell response. Across spike, vaccine-associated CD4 TCRs were found, dominant at 160-218 and 743-854.

Concerning this clone itself: The antigen is undetermined.

V was clipped by 7 bases and J by 5 bases, with 17 bases between them. Germline values: CDR1 SNHLY, CDR2 FYNNEI. The CDR3 contains 15 residues. Method: immunoSEQ multiplex PCR; TCRdb's copy keeps in-frame clones and lacks some. The sample carries under 95,000 clones, nearly 90% recorded once. Sequenced here: peripheral blood, sampled on day 0 of AZD1222 vaccination. This chain links TRBV2 with TRBJ1-4; perhaps TRBD1 as D (5 bases). The clonotype comes from an adult in good health. The CDR3 loop is CASKEGPSGNEKLFF. CDR3 bases: TGTGCCAGCAAGGAGGGGCCCTCGGGAAATGAAAAACTGTTTTTT. Variable domain in full (rest from reference TRBV2 and TRBJ1-4): EPEVTQTPSHQVTQMGQEVILRCVPISNHLYFYWYRQILGQKVEFLVSFYNNEISEKSEIFDDQFSVERPDGSNFTLKIRSTKLEDSAMYFCASKEGPSGNEKLFFGSGTQLSVL.